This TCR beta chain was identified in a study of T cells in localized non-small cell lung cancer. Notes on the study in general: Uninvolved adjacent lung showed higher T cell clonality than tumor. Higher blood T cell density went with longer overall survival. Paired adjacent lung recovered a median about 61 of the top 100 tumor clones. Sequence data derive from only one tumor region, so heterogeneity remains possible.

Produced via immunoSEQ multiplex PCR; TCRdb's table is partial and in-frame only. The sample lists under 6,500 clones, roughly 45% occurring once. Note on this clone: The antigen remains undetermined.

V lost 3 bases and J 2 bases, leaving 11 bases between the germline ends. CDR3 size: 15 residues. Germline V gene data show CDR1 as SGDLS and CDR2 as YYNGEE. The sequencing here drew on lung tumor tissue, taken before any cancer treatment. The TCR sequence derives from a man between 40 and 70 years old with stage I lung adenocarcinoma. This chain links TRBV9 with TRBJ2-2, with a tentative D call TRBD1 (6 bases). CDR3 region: CASSGVGGNTGELFF. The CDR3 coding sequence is TGTGCCAGCAGCGGCGTAGGGGGAAACACCGGGGAGCTGTTTTTT.